This T cell receptor beta chain was sequenced during a study of human T cells and chemical hapten exposure. Whole-study findings and limits: Once DPC sensitization occurred, TCRs above 1 in 1000 frequency showed no change.

Using its own MiXCR run on the RACE reads, TCRdb lists one record per CDR3 protein. The table includes 55,000 to 75,000 distinct CDR3 sequences, approximately 6.5% detected once. This clonotype was seen at least ten times. What it recognizes is unknown. V gave up 0 bases and J gave up 4 bases; unmatched junction bases: 4. Germline V gene lookup returns CDR1 SGHKS and CDR2 YYEKEE (reference sequence). The CDR3 sequence is 15 residues long. Time point given: healthy volunteer bleed at 6 weeks. Before extraction, the whole blood was not fractionated, and total RNA was taken from it. V is TRBV5-5 and J is TRBJ2-7; 10 positions agree with TRBD2. The clonotype was recovered from a female donor in good health. Some clones in this sample may be carry-over from other donors' samples. The sequencing input was whole blood. In nucleotides, the CDR3 is TGTGCCAGCAGCTTGGCCGGTAGCGGGAGGTACGAGCAGTACTTC. Translating it yields CASSLAGSGRYEQYF.